The next 17 T cell receptor beta chains were all read from a single sample in a study of blood T cell repertoires in COVID-19. Profiled with immunoSEQ multiplex PCR; TCRdb holds only in-frame clones, not every one. This table has over 200,000 clones, 80% to 95% appearing once. The sample was peripheral blood. These receptors came from a man in his fifties or sixties with COVID-19, enrolled during active disease.

This chain connects TRBV5-1 to TRBJ2-3, with a tentative D call TRBD2 (6 bases). The CDR3 is 14 amino acids. The germline V gene has CDR1 SGHRS and CDR2 YFSETQ. V lost 3 bases and J lost 0, with 8 bases in between. CDR3 region: CASSWAGSTDTQYF. CDR3 DNA sequence: TGCGCCAGCAGCTGGGCGGGAAGCACAGATACGCAGTATTTT.

The chain recombines TRBV14 with TRBJ1-1, with no clear D. V shed 6 bases and J shed 8 bases, with 10 bases lying between them. There are 11 residues in the CDR3. The germline V gene encodes CDR1 SGHDN and CDR2 FVKESK. The CDR3 region has the DNA TGTGCCAGCAGTGAAGGAGGGGAAGCTTTCTTT. Translated: CASSEGGEAFF.

V is TRBV2 and J is TRBJ2-1, with D maybe TRBD2 (5 bases). The CDR3 length is 11 residues. Per germline, CDR1 SNHLY and CDR2 FYNNEI. The V and J ends lost 11 bases and 12 bases respectively, with 17 bases between them. CDR3 bases: TGTGCCGGATCCCGGGATCAGACGCAGTTCTTC. Residues: CAGSRDQTQFF.

V and J are TRBV7-9 and TRBJ1-5; D not certain. Germline CDR1 reads SEHNR; CDR2 reads FQNEAQ (reference sequence). Trimming left V 6 bases short and J 0 bases short, with 6 bases between. The CDR3 is made up of 13 amino acids. The CDR3 loop reads CASSFNSNQPQHF. CDR3 nucleotides: TGTGCCAGCAGTTTTAATAGCAATCAGCCCCAGCATTTT.

V gene TRBV19 combines with J gene TRBJ1-3; the D is unclear. V was cut by 7 bases and J by 0 bases, with 10 bases left in between. Germline V gene data show CDR1 as LNHDA and CDR2 as SQIVND (reference sequence). The CDR3 is 14 residues long. DNA of the CDR3: TGTGCCAGTACCCCTCGGGGCTCTGGAAACACCATATATTTT. Its translation is CASTPRGSGNTIYF.

This chain's CDR3 is CASRGTASNEKLFF. In nucleotides, the CDR3 is TGTGCCAGCAGGGGGACAGCTTCTAATGAAAAACTGTTTTTT. This chain links TRBV2 with TRBJ1-4, with 7 bases aligning to TRBD1. Germline CDR1 SNHLY, CDR2 FYNNEI. J was trimmed by 3 bases and V by 6 bases; bases with no gene match: 4. The CDR3 runs 14 residues.

This clone was counted only a few times. The V and J genes are TRBV6-2 or TRBV6-3 and TRBJ2-7; 7 positions agree with TRBD2. V lost 2 bases to trimming and J lost 1 base; unmatched junction nucleotides: 8. Per the germline V gene, CDR1 is MNHEY and CDR2 is SVGEGT. The CDR3 consists of 16 residues. As DNA, the CDR3 is TGTGCCAGCAGTTACGGAGCGGGAAGGGGTTCCTACGAGCAGTACTTC. It specifies CASSYGAGRGSYEQYF.

V is TRBV28 and J is TRBJ1-1; D unclear. This CDR3 region has 13 residues. Trimming removed 2 bases from V and 11 bases from J, with 15 bases in between. Germline CDR1 and CDR2: MDHEN and SYDVKM. In DNA form, the CDR3 reads TGTGCCAGCAGTTTACAGGCCCTACGGGAGGCTTTCTTT. This translates into CASSLQALREAFF. Full variable domain (outside the CDR3, taken from reference TRBV28 and TRBJ1-1): DVKVTQSSRYLVKRTGEKVFLECVQDMDHENMFWYRQDPGLGLRLIYFSYDVKMKEKGDIPEGYSVSREKKERFSLILESASTNQTSMYLCASSLQALREAFFGQGTRLTVV.

CDR3 coding DNA: TGTGCCAGCAGTTACACGGGACTCGGGGGCAATCAGCCCCAGCATTTT. Amino acid sequence: CASSYTGLGGNQPQHF. The chain links TRBV6-2 or TRBV6-3 to TRBJ1-5; TRBD1 might be the D (5 bases). The CDR3 has 16 residues. Germline V lookup: CDR1 MNHEY, CDR2 SVGEGT. V was shortened by 2 bases and J by 2 bases, with 13 bases between the two germline ends.

As DNA, the CDR3 is TGTGCCAGTTACGGATCCGGGGGAAGCAATCAGCCCCAGCATTTT. Its translation is CASYGSGGSNQPQHF. The V gene is TRBV19, the J gene TRBJ1-5; D may be TRBD1 (5 bases). Germline lookup yields CDR1 LNHDA and CDR2 SQIVND (reference sequence). This CDR3 spans 15 amino acids. Trimming stripped 8 bases from V and 1 base from J, with 15 bases between.

The V call is TRBV3-1 (or the pseudogene TRBV3-2), the J call TRBJ1-3; D gene ambiguous. Germline V gene sequence: CDR1 LGHDT, CDR2 YNNKEL (reference sequence). The CDR3 has 16 residues. The V gene lost 0 bases and the J gene lost 0 bases, with 9 bases spanning the gap. The CDR3 coding sequence is TGTGCCAGCAGCCAAGATTATCGGGGCTCTGGAAACACCATATATTTT. Protein product: CASSQDYRGSGNTIYF.

The J gene is TRBJ1-6, the V gene TRBV6-4, with 9 bases aligning to TRBD1. The CDR3 spans 14 residues. The V gene's germline CDR1 is MRHNA and CDR2 SNTAGT. Unmatched junction bases numbered 6, after V lost 7 bases and J lost 8 bases. The CDR3 sequence: CASNLQGAYSPLHF. DNA for the CDR3: TGTGCCAGCAACTTACAGGGGGCGTATTCACCCCTCCACTTT.

This sequence joins TRBV2 and TRBJ2-7; 9 bases align to TRBD1. There are 12 residues in the CDR3. J was trimmed by 4 bases and V by 8 bases; bases with no gene match: 3. The germline V gene has CDR1 SNHLY and CDR2 FYNNEI. The CDR3 region has the DNA TGTGCCAGCGGGACAGGGCGATACGAGCAGTACTTC. As protein: CASGTGRYEQYF.

The genes are TRBV19 and TRBJ1-5; 7 bases fit TRBD1. Trimming cost V 1 base and J 7 bases; bases outside gene matches: 13. Germline CDR1 reads LNHDA; CDR2 reads SQIVND (reference sequence). CDR3 size: 17 residues. The DNA of the CDR3 is TGTGCCAGTAGTATAGGAAAGGCCCCGACAGGGTGGCAGCCCCAGCATTTT. Translated: CASSIGKAPTGWQPQHF. Full variable domain (missing parts from reference TRBV19 and TRBJ1-5): DGGITQSPKYLFRKEGQNVTLSCEQNLNHDAMYWYRQDPGQGLRLIYYSQIVNDFQKGDIAEGYSVSREKKESFPLTVTSAQKNPTAFYLCASSIGKAPTGWQPQHFGDGTRLSIL.

The CDR3 region is CASSFHGQGANTEAFF. Written as DNA, the CDR3 is TGTGCCAGCAGTTTCCATGGACAGGGGGCGAACACTGAAGCTTTCTTT. This chain links TRBV28 with TRBJ1-1; 11 bases line up with TRBD1. Germline CDR1 reads MDHEN; CDR2 reads SYDVKM. The CDR3 is 16 amino acids. J was trimmed by 1 base and V by 3 bases; bases with no gene match: 4.

This chain connects TRBV11-1 to TRBJ2-7; 9 bases are shared with TRBD1. Germline CDR1 SGHAT, CDR2 FQDESV (reference sequence). The V gene end was trimmed by 1 base and the J gene end by 3 bases; junction bases not matched to a gene: 4. This CDR3 is 15 amino acids long. Here the CDR3 DNA reads TGTGCCAGCAGCTTAGGTACAGGGGGCTACTACGAGCAGTACTTC. Amino acids: CASSLGTGGYYEQYF.

This chain's CDR3 is CATTRSGTGIYGYTF. The CDR3 DNA follows: TGTGCCACCACGAGATCCGGGACAGGGATCTATGGCTACACCTTC. V usage is TRBV19 and J usage is TRBJ1-2; the match to TRBD1 covers 9 bases. V was clipped by 10 bases and J by 4 bases; unmatched bases: 13. From germline, CDR1 is LNHDA and CDR2 SQIVND (reference sequence). The CDR3 runs to 15 residues.